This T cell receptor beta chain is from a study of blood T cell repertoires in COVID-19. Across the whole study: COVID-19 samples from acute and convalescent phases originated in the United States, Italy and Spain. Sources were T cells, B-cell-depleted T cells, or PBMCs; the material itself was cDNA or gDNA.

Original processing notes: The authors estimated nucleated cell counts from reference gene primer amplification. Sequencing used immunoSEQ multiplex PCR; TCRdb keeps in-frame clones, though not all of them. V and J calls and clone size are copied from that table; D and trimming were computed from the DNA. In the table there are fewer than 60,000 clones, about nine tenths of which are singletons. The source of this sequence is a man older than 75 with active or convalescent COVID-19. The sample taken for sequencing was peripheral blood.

In DNA form, the CDR3 reads TGTGCCAGCAGCCGAAGGACAGAGTATGGCGGGGAGCTGTTTTTT. Encoded protein: CASSRRTEYGGELFF. The J gene is TRBJ2-2, the V gene TRBV14; possibly TRBD1 for D (6 bases). This CDR3 is 15 amino acids long. V dropped 4 bases and J dropped 7 bases, with 16 bases sitting between them. Germline CDR1 SGHDN, CDR2 FVKESK.